These T cell receptor beta chains were read from a single sample in a study of blood T cell repertoires in COVID-19. Some clones are missing from TCRdb's copy, which holds only in-frame ones; the method was immunoSEQ multiplex PCR. The sample lists about 130,000 clones, approximately 90% occurring once. The specimen was peripheral blood. The receptors derive from a man between 50 and 59 years old with active or convalescent COVID-19. The CDR3 runs from the conserved cysteine through the conserved F or W. D genes are given only for firm matches. A clone size is listed for some rows: how often the clone was seen (once, few, many), or a class if it is expanded.

size: -; V: TRBV14; J: TRBJ2-7; D: -; CDR3: CASSPNTGKPYEQYF; DNA: TGTGCCAGCAGCCCAAATACAGGGAAGCCCTACGAGCAGTACTTC
size: -; V: TRBV4-1; J: TRBJ2-5; D: -; CDR3: CASSQRLGGPQETQYF; DNA: TGCGCCAGCAGCCAAAGGTTGGGAGGTCCCCAAGAGACCCAGTACTTC
size: -; V: TRBV6-1; J: TRBJ1-1; D: -; CDR3: CASSEVHGNTEAFF; DNA: TGTGCCAGCAGTGAAGTCCACGGGAACACTGAAGCTTTCTTT
size: -; V: TRBV10-1; J: TRBJ2-3; D: -; CDR3: CASSARSTDTQYF; DNA: TGCGCCAGCAGTGCCCGGAGCACAGATACGCAGTATTTT
size: -; V: TRBV18; J: TRBJ2-5; D: -; CDR3: CASSPTGLQETQYF; DNA: TGTGCCAGCTCACCTACAGGGTTGCAAGAGACCCAGTACTTC
size: -; V: TRBV4-1; J: TRBJ2-3; D: TRBD2; CDR3: CASSQDWLAGGQDTQYF; DNA: TGCGCCAGCAGCCAAGACTGGCTAGCGGGAGGTCAAGATACGCAGTATTTT
size: -; V: TRBV12-2; J: TRBJ2-2; D: -; CDR3: CASRLVQAEETGELFF; DNA: TGTGCAAGTCGCTTAGTTCAGGCGGAGGAGACCGGGGAGCTGTTTTTT
size: once; V: TRBV5-1; J: TRBJ1-1; D: -; CDR3: CASSLGRTVRMNTEAFF; DNA: TGCGCCAGCAGCTTGGGACGCACAGTCCGGATGAACACTGAAGCTTTCTTT
size: -; V: TRBV27; J: TRBJ2-1; D: TRBD1; CDR3: CASSVRTGSSYNEQFF; DNA: TGTGCCAGCAGTGTGCGGACAGGGAGCTCCTACAATGAGCAGTTCTTC
size: -; V: TRBV7-2; J: TRBJ1-6; D: -; CDR3: CASSLGRGRSSPLHF; DNA: TGTGCCAGCAGCTTAGGCCGGGGGAGGAGTTCACCCCTCCACTTT
size: -; V: TRBV5-5; J: TRBJ2-2; D: TRBD1; CDR3: CASTGGDGTGELFF; DNA: TGTGCCAGCACAGGGGGAGACGGCACCGGGGAGCTGTTTTTT
size: -; V: TRBV5-1; J: TRBJ2-1; D: TRBD2; CDR3: CASSLGLAGNNEQFF; DNA: TGCGCCAGCAGCTTAGGACTAGCGGGAAACAATGAGCAGTTCTTC
size: -; V: TRBV5-6; J: TRBJ1-1; D: TRBD1; CDR3: CASSDRGMNTEAFF; DNA: TGTGCCAGCAGCGACAGGGGGATGAACACTGAAGCTTTCTTT
size: -; V: TRBV9; J: TRBJ2-5; D: TRBD2; CDR3: CASSVAGLAGETQYF; DNA: TGTGCCAGCAGCGTAGCTGGACTAGCGGGAGAGACCCAGTACTTC
size: -; V: TRBV6-5; J: TRBJ2-5; D: TRBD2; CDR3: CASSYGLAGQTQYF; DNA: TGTGCCAGCAGTTACGGACTAGCGGGACAGACCCAGTACTTC
size: -; V: TRBV4-3; J: TRBJ2-1; D: -; CDR3: CASSQVTGPSREQFF; DNA: TGCGCCAGCAGCCAAGTCACAGGCCCGTCTAGGGAGCAGTTCTTC
size: -; V: TRBV11-2; J: TRBJ1-4; D: TRBD1; CDR3: CASSPTGAANEKLFF; DNA: TGTGCCAGCAGCCCGACAGGGGCGGCTAATGAAAAACTGTTTTTT
size: -; V: TRBV5-1; J: TRBJ2-7; D: TRBD2; CDR3: CASSSVAGGSSYEQYF; DNA: TGCGCCAGCAGCTCCGTAGCGGGAGGGAGCTCCTACGAGCAGTACTTC
size: -; V: TRBV19; J: TRBJ2-1; D: TRBD1; CDR3: CASSPPLGQGARDSSYNEQFF; DNA: TGTGCCAGTAGTCCCCCCTTGGGACAGGGGGCGAGAGATTCCTCCTACAATGAGCAGTTCTTC
size: -; V: TRBV14; J: TRBJ1-1; D: -; CDR3: CASSRRSGVMNTEAFF; DNA: TGTGCCAGCAGCCGGAGATCAGGGGTGATGAACACTGAAGCTTTCTTT